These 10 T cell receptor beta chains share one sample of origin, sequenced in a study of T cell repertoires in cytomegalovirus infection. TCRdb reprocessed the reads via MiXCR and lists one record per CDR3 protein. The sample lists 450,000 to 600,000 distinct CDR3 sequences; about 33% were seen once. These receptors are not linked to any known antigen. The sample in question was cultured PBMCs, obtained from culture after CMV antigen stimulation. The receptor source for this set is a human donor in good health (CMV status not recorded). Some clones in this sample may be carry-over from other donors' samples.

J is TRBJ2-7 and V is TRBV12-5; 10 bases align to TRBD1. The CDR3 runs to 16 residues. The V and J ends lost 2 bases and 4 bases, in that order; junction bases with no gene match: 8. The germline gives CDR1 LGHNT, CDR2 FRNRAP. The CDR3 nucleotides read TGTGCTAGTGGTTTGTGGACAGGGGGTATCGTTTACGAGCAGTACGTC. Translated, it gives CASGLWTGGIVYEQYV.

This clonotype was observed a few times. CDR3 amino acids: CSARVVRPDSEAFF. The CDR3 nucleotides read TGCAGTGCTAGAGTAGTCAGGCCCGACTCTGAAGCTTTCTTT. This chain links TRBV20-1 with TRBJ1-1, with unresolved D. The CDR3 sequence is 14 residues long. Trimming pared 1 base from V and 6 bases from J, leaving 15 bases between. Germline CDR1 is DFQATT and CDR2 is SNEGSKA (reference sequence).

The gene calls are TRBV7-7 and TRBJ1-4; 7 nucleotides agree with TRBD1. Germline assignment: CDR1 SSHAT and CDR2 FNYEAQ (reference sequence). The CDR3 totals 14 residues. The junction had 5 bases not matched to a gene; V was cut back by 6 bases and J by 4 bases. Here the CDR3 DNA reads TGTGCCAGCAGTTCAGGGGGGAATAATGAAAAACTGTTTTTT. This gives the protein CASSSGGNNEKLFF.

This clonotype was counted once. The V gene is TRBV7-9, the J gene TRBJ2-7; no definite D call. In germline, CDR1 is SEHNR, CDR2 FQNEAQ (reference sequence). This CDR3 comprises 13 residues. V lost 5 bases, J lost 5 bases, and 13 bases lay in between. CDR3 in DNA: TGTGCCAGCAGCCCCCCCGCCCGCCACGAGCAGTACTTC. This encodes CASSPPARHEQYF.

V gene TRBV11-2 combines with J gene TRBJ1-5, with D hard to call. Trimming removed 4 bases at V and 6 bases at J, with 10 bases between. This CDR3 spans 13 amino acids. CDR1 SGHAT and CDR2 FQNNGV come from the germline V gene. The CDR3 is CASSYLAGQPQHF. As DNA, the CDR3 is TGTGCCAGCAGCTACCTGGCGGGTCAGCCCCAGCATTTT.

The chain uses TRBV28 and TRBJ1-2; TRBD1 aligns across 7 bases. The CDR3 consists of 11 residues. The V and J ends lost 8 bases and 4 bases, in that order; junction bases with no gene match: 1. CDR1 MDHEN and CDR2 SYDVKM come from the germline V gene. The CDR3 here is CASGTVYGYTF. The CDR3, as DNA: TGTGCCAGCGGGACAGTCTATGGCTACACCTTC.

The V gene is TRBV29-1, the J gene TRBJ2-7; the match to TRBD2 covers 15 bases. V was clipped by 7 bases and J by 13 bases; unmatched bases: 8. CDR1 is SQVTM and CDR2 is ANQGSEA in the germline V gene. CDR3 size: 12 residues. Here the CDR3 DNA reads TGCAGCGCCGGGACTAGCGGGAGGTCTTTTTACTTC. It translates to CSAGTSGRSFYF.

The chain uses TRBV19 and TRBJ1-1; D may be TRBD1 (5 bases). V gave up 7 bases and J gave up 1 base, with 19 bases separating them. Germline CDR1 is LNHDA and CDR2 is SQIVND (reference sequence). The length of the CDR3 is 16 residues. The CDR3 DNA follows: TGTGCCAGTACTCAACATATCCTTGGACAGAACACTGAAGCTTTCTTT. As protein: CASTQHILGQNTEAFF. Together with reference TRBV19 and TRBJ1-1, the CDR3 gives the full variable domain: DGGITQSPKYLFRKEGQNVTLSCEQNLNHDAMYWYRQDPGQGLRLIYYSQIVNDFQKGDIAEGYSVSREKKESFPLTVTSAQKNPTAFYLCASTQHILGQNTEAFFGQGTRLTVV.

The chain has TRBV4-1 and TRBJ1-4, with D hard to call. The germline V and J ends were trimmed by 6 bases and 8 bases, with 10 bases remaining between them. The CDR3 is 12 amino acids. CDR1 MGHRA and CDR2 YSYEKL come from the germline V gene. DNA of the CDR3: TGCGCCAGCAGTCTCGGCAGGGAAAAACTGTTTTTT. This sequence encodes CASSLGREKLFF.

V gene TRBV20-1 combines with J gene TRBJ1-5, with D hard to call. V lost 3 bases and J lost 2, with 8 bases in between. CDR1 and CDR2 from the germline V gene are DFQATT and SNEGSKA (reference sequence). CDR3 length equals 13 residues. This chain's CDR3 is CSASVAGNQPQHF. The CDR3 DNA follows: TGCAGTGCTAGCGTGGCAGGCAATCAGCCCCAGCATTTT.